This T cell receptor (beta chain) stems from a study of T cell responses to AZD1222 COVID-19 vaccine. The method was immunoSEQ multiplex PCR; TCRdb's version includes in-frame clones alone and lacks a portion of them. The sample records roughly 170,000 clones, about 90% being singletons. In germline, CDR1 is SGHRS, CDR2 YFSETQ. This CDR3 contains 15 residues. Trimming cost V 0 bases and J 8 bases; bases outside gene matches: 4. This clonotype was obtained from an adult in good health. The rearrangement uses TRBV5-1 and TRBJ2-1; 11 bases are shared with TRBD2. Sequenced material: peripheral blood, taken on day 0 of AZD1222 vaccination. The DNA of the CDR3 is TGCGCCAGCAGCTTGGTAACTAGCGGGAGCGATGAGCAGTTCTTC. Translated: CASSLVTSGSDEQFF.